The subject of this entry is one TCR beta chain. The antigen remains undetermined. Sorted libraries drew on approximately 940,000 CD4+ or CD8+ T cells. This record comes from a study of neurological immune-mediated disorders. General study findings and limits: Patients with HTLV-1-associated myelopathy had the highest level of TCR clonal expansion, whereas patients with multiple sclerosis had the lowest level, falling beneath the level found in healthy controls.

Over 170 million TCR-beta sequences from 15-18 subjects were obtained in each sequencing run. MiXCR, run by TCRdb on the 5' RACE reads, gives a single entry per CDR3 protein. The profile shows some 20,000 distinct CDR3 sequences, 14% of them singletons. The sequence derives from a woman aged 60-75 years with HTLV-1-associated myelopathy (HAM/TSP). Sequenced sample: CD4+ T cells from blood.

CDR3 region: CARSALSGGYQPQHF. The CDR3 region has the DNA TGTGCCAGAAGCGCTCTATCAGGGGGATATCAGCCCCAGCATTTT. The rearrangement joins TRBV7-8 to TRBJ1-5; 7 nucleotides line up with TRBD1. CDR1 SGHVS and CDR2 FQNEAQ come from the germline V gene. The CDR3 runs to 15 residues. The V segment lost 9 bases and the J segment 5 bases; nucleotides outside the gene matches: 13.